The source of this T cell receptor beta chain is a study of shared clonotypes between healthy human individuals. Across the whole study: A donor's plate count was three for CD4 naive and three for CD4 memory; CD8 naive had two and CD8 memory one.

A remark on this clone: What it binds is not known. The identical CDR3 is also encoded by other nucleotide sequences in the sample.

Only in-frame clones appear in the TCRdb table, and some are missing; sequencing was by immunoSEQ multiplex PCR. There are 800,000 to 950,000 clones in the sample; just over 95% occur only once, and 0.2% to 0.25% lies in the top ten. Study-wide results and caveats: It was observed that approximately 5% of naive CD4 clonotypes were shared across four donors.

Terminally differentiated effector memory CD45RA+ cells were left out of the naive CD8 fraction, which was CD45RO-negative and positively selected for CCR7. Material: naive CD8+ T cells sorted from blood. This TCR was sampled from a man aged 25 to 45 in good health.

CDR3 coding DNA: TGCGCCAGCAGCCCGGGACAGGGAACCTACGAGCAGTACTTC. It codes for CASSPGQGTYEQYF. V is TRBV4-1 and J is TRBJ2-7; 9 bases are a match to TRBD1. The J segment lost 2 bases and the V segment lost 4 bases, leaving 3 bases of the junction unmatched. The CDR3 extends over 14 amino acids. CDR1 MGHRA and CDR2 YSYEKL come from the germline V gene.